The 26 T cell receptor beta chains reported below all come from one sample, sequenced in a study of graft-versus-host responses after intestinal transplantation. Their target antigens are unknown. Assay: immunoSEQ multiplex PCR; the TCRdb copy retains only in-frame clones and omits some. The data contain 130,000 or so clones, nearly 95% of them seen just once; the ten biggest clones take up about 0.19%. The specimen comprised unstimulated CD4+ T cells sorted from spleen or lymph node cells, sampled before intestinal transplant. These receptors all stem from a human donor who received an intestinal transplant.

J is TRBJ1-3 and V is TRBV27, with 12 positions matching TRBD1. The trim removed 5 bases at V and 7 bases at J, leaving 12 bases unmatched. The CDR3 extends over 17 amino acids. Germline loops: CDR1 MNHEY, CDR2 SMNVEV (reference sequence). The CDR3 spells CASSPTAPGTGGNTIYF. The DNA for the CDR3 is TGTGCCAGCAGTCCGACCGCCCCCGGGACAGGGGGCAACACCATATATTTT.

The V gene is TRBV5-6, the J gene TRBJ2-7, with a weak D call TRBD1 (6 bases). Per germline, CDR1 SGHDT and CDR2 YYEEEE. V dropped 1 base and J dropped 2 bases, with 10 bases sitting between them. This CDR3 has 14 residues. CDR3 loop: CASSLKGTPYEQYF. For the CDR3, the DNA is TGTGCCAGCAGCTTGAAAGGGACACCCTACGAGCAGTACTTC.

This rearrangement joins TRBV7-3 to TRBJ2-1; D gene uncertain. Trimming took off 2 bases at V and 0 bases at J, with 8 bases between the two ends. The CDR3 spans 15 residues. Germline lookup yields CDR1 SGHTA and CDR2 FQGTGA. The CDR3 region is CASSLSPLSYNEQFF. Here the CDR3 DNA reads TGTGCCAGCAGCTTATCCCCTCTCTCCTACAATGAGCAGTTCTTC.

The rearrangement uses TRBV10-3 and TRBJ2-5; 8 bases are shared with TRBD1. The J call may be incorrect, as the DNA end agrees better with TRBJ2-7. Germline lookup yields CDR1 ENHRY and CDR2 SYGVKD. This CDR3 is built from 16 residues. CDR3 bases: TGTGCCATCAGTGGAGTCTCCGGGACAGGTAGCTACGAGCAGTACTTC. It translates to CAISGVSGTGSYEQYF.

The chain couples TRBV6-1 to TRBJ2-7, with D unresolved. The ends were cut back, 1 base at V and 1 base at J, with 2 bases in the middle. The V gene's germline CDR1 is MNHNS and CDR2 SASEGT. The CDR3 contains 12 residues. Here the CDR3 DNA reads TGTGCCAGCAGTGAAGGGTCCTACGAGCAGTACTTC. Protein: CASSEGSYEQYF.

This chain uses TRBV2 with TRBJ2-7; D is unresolved. This CDR3 contains 14 residues. Trimming left V 2 bases short and J 4 bases short, with 12 bases between. Germline-derived CDR1 and CDR2 are SNHLY and FYNNEI. CDR3 in amino acids: CASSESEGLYEQYF. In DNA, the CDR3 is TGTGCCAGCAGTGAATCAGAAGGATTATACGAGCAGTACTTC.

The genes are TRBV7-6 and TRBJ2-3, with TRBD2 matching 15 bases. The CDR3 sequence is 18 residues long. Germline lookup yields CDR1 SGHVS and CDR2 FNYEAQ. V trimming: 5 bases; J trimming: 1 base; junction bases outside the gene matches: 7. CDR3 amino acids: CASSPRTSGRVGTDTQYF. Here the CDR3 DNA reads TGTGCCAGCAGCCCCCGGACTAGCGGGAGGGTTGGCACAGATACGCAGTATTTT.

This chain connects TRBV30 to TRBJ1-5, with 8 bases aligning to TRBD1. Losses at the gene ends were 5 bases for V and 4 bases for J; bases not matched to a gene: 4. The CDR3 length is 13 residues. CDR1 and CDR2 from the germline V gene are GTSNPN and SVGIG (reference sequence). Here the CDR3 DNA reads TGTGCCTGGGCGGGACAGGTGAATCAGCCCCAGCATTTT. Encoded protein: CAWAGQVNQPQHF.

This clone showed up just once. This chain uses TRBV2 with TRBJ2-7; D unclear. The CDR3 runs 15 residues. V shed 1 base and J shed 3 bases, with 13 bases lying between them. Germline values: CDR1 SNHLY, CDR2 FYNNEI. CDR3 amino acids: CASSEGARTNYEQYF. The CDR3 nucleotides are TGTGCCAGCAGTGAAGGGGCAAGAACGAACTACGAGCAGTACTTC.

The chain couples TRBV14 to TRBJ2-7; TRBD1 agrees at 7 bases. Germline CDR1 and CDR2: SGHDN and FVKESK. V lost 0 bases to trimming and J lost 8 bases; unmatched junction nucleotides: 16. The CDR3 has 17 residues. The CDR3: CASSQERGGASLGQQYF. In DNA, the CDR3 is TGTGCCAGCAGCCAAGAAAGAGGGGGCGCGAGCCTTGGGCAGCAGTACTTC.

The V gene is TRBV6-1, the J gene TRBJ1-5, with 7 bases that match TRBD1. This CDR3 is 15 amino acids long. CDR1 is MNHNS and CDR2 is SASEGT in the germline V gene. The V and J ends lost 6 bases and 4 bases, in that order; junction bases with no gene match: 9. This CDR3 is CASSGQAMGNQPQHF. CDR3 sequence (DNA): TGTGCCAGCAGCGGACAGGCCATGGGGAATCAGCCCCAGCATTTT.

The chain couples TRBV7-2 to TRBJ2-5; TRBD2 might be the D (6 bases). This CDR3 region has 14 residues. The V gene lost 0 bases and the J gene lost 5 bases, with 10 bases spanning the gap. The germline CDR1 and CDR2 sequences are SGHTA and FQGNSA. For the CDR3, the DNA is TGTGCCAGCAGCTTAGCCCAGGCGGGGGAGACCCAGTACTTC. This encodes CASSLAQAGETQYF.

The CDR3 bases are TGCAGTGCTAGCAAGGAAAAACTGTTTTTT. The encoded protein is CSASKEKLFF. The chain carries TRBV20-1 and TRBJ1-4; D unclear. V lost 3 bases and J 8 bases, leaving 4 bases between the germline ends. Germline V gives CDR1 DFQATT, CDR2 SNEGSKA (reference sequence). The CDR3 contains 10 residues.

The J gene is TRBJ2-2, the V gene TRBV7-3; a weak D match, TRBD2 (5 bases). The CDR3 covers 15 residues. V was cut by 5 bases and J by 4 bases, with 14 bases left in between. CDR1 and CDR2 (germline): SGHTA, FQGTGA. The CDR3 protein is CASSQRTPGTGELFF. The CDR3 region has the DNA TGTGCCAGCAGCCAAAGGACTCCGGGCACCGGGGAGCTGTTTTTT. The entire variable domain, with the rest obtained from reference TRBV7-3 and TRBJ2-2, is as follows: GAGVSQTPSNKVTEKGKYVELRCDPISGHTALYWYRQSLGQGPEFLIYFQGTGAADDSGLPNDRFFAVRPEGSVSTLKIQRTERGDSAVYLCASSQRTPGTGELFFGEGSRLTVL.

The V gene is TRBV9, the J gene TRBJ2-1, with 10 bases matching TRBD1. The CDR3 has 15 amino acids. Germline CDR1 and CDR2: SGDLS and YYNGEE. V shed 0 bases, J shed 5 bases, and the junction held 2 bases outside the gene matches. CDR3 in DNA: TGTGCCAGCAGCGTAGGGGACAGGGGTAACAATGAGCAGTTCTTC. Translation gives CASSVGDRGNNEQFF. Looking up the rest from reference TRBV9 and TRBJ2-1 gives the full variable domain: DSGVTQTPKHLITATGQRVTLRCSPRSGDLSVYWYQQSLDQGLQFLIQYYNGEERAKGNILERFSAQQFPDLHSELNLSSLELGDSALYFCASSVGDRGNNEQFFGPGTRLTVL.

V gene TRBV7-3 combines with J gene TRBJ2-2; D remains ambiguous. Germline assignment: CDR1 SGHTA and CDR2 FQGTGA. With 2 bases removed from V and 6 bases from J, the gap between germline ends came to 16 bases. This CDR3 comprises 16 residues. The CDR3: CASSLGSLAGAGELFF. For the CDR3, the DNA is TGTGCCAGCAGCTTAGGGTCGCTGGCTGGGGCCGGGGAGCTGTTTTTT.

The J gene is TRBJ1-2, the V gene TRBV6-1, with D unresolved. The CDR3 contains 12 residues. CDR1 MNHNS and CDR2 SASEGT come from the germline V gene. V dropped 6 bases and J dropped 5 bases, with 10 bases sitting between them. CDR3 nucleotides: TGTGCCAGCAGGGCTTTAGGTTATGGCTACACCTTC. This codes for CASRALGYGYTF.

The table lists this clone with a count of one. The V gene is TRBV7-3, the J gene TRBJ2-1; 8 nucleotides agree with TRBD2. Trimming at V came to 5 bases and at J to 5 bases, leaving 5 bases not matched to a gene. Germline CDR1 reads SGHTA; CDR2 reads FQGTGA. This CDR3 comprises 14 residues. The chain's CDR3 is CASSLSGANNEQFF. Here the CDR3 DNA reads TGTGCCAGCAGCCTTAGCGGGGCCAACAATGAGCAGTTCTTC.

The chain is built from TRBV5-6 and TRBJ2-2; the D gene is possibly TRBD1 (5 bases). CDR1 and CDR2 from the germline V gene are SGHDT and YYEEEE. This CDR3 spans 15 amino acids. Trimming stripped 0 bases from V and 4 bases from J, with 10 bases between. CDR3 sequence: CASSLVGPRTGELFF. DNA of the CDR3: TGTGCCAGCAGCTTGGTGGGGCCCCGCACCGGGGAGCTGTTTTTT.

The CDR3 loop reads CASSPEQGGIQPQHF. The DNA of the CDR3 is TGTGCCAGCAGCCCAGAACAGGGAGGCATTCAGCCCCAGCATTTT. The chain is built from TRBV7-2 and TRBJ1-5; tentatively, D is TRBD1 (6 bases). The CDR3 is made up of 15 amino acids. Germline V CDR1 and CDR2: SGHTA, FQGNSA. Trimming cost V 5 bases and J 6 bases, with 17 bases left between them.

The table lists this clone with a count of one. CDR3 DNA: TGTGCCTGGAGTGTGCGAGGACAGGGAAATCAGCCCCAGCATTTT. Translation gives CAWSVRGQGNQPQHF. The rearrangement links TRBV30 to TRBJ1-5; 8 bases map to TRBD1. V lost 0 bases, J lost 4 bases, and 5 bases stayed unmatched. The length of the CDR3 is 15 residues. Germline V gives CDR1 GTSNPN, CDR2 SVGIG (reference sequence).

The V gene is TRBV5-1, the J gene TRBJ1-2; D is unclear. The CDR3 has 13 amino acids. The V end was cut by 0 bases, the J end by 2 bases, with 5 bases between. Looked up from germline, CDR1 is SGHRS and CDR2 is YFSETQ. The CDR3 bases are TGCGCCAGCAGCTTGGTGGAAAACTATGGCTACACCTTC. It yields the protein CASSLVENYGYTF.

The rearrangement uses TRBV11-3 and TRBJ2-3; D is unresolved. This CDR3 is built from 14 residues. Germline lookup yields CDR1 SGHNT and CDR2 YENEEA. V dropped 3 bases and J dropped 0 bases, with 7 bases sitting between them. CDR3 sequence reads: CASSFSGSTDTQYF. In DNA, the CDR3 is TGTGCCAGCAGCTTCAGTGGTAGCACAGATACGCAGTATTTT.

This clone has only one observation. This sequence joins TRBV7-2 and TRBJ1-1; TRBD1 is a possible D gene (6 bases). Per the germline V gene, CDR1 is SGHTA and CDR2 is FQGNSA. The CDR3 loop spans 17 amino acids. Between the trimmed V and J ends, which lost 0 bases and 0 bases, there was a span of 14 bases. CDR3 coding DNA: TGTGCCAGCAGCTTAGCGACAGGCCCCCCGATGAACACTGAAGCTTTCTTT. It is translated as CASSLATGPPMNTEAFF.

This clone was seen once. This chain connects TRBV7-2 to TRBJ2-7; D assignment may be TRBD1 or TRBD2 (5 bases each). Trimming took off 1 base at V and 4 bases at J, with 17 bases between the two ends. CDR1 is SGHTA and CDR2 is FQGNSA in the germline V gene. The CDR3 sequence is 16 residues long. The CDR3 region has the DNA TGTGCCAGCAGCTTAGATCGTAACGGGGCCGATTACGAGCAGTACTTC. The encoded protein is CASSLDRNGADYEQYF. Complete variable domain (other parts from reference TRBV7-2 and TRBJ2-7): GAGVSQSPSNKVTEKGKDVELRCDPISGHTALYWYRQSLGQGLEFLIYFQGNSAPDKSGLPSDRFSAERTGGSVSTLTIQRTQQEDSAVYLCASSLDRNGADYEQYFGPGTRLTVT.

This clone was picked up a small number of times. The CDR3 region has the DNA TGTGCCAGCAGTGAAAATAGCGGTTCCTACGAGCAGTACTTC. Protein product: CASSENSGSYEQYF. This sequence joins TRBV6-1 and TRBJ2-7; tentative D call: TRBD2 (6 bases). The V gene lost 2 bases and the J gene lost 1 base, with 9 bases spanning the gap. The CDR3 sequence is 14 residues long. Germline V lookup: CDR1 MNHNS, CDR2 SASEGT.